This entry describes one T cell receptor (beta chain). Its antigen is not known. This specimen comes from a study of cytomegalovirus exposure and HLA in healthy donors. Across the whole study: About 83 million unique TCRs from HLA-typed donors made up an early data release.

Germline-derived CDR1 and CDR2 are LGHNT and FRNRAP. V was trimmed by 2 bases and J by 6 bases, leaving 17 bases between them. CDR3 length: 16 residues. Study-level findings and limits: TCR beta V- and J-gene trimming was later associated with a missense DCLRE1C variant.

Amplification used 60 Vbeta primers and 13 Jbeta primers. Measured with immunoSEQ multiplex PCR; TCRdb has only the in-frame clones, and not every one. The sample shows some 190,000 clones, 75% to 85% of them seen only once. The sequence came from a young man in good health and CMV-seronegative. The gene calls are TRBV12-5 and TRBJ2-1, with D possibly matching TRBD2 (6 bases). Sample: PBMCs. The CDR3 region is CASGLLSWGAGNEQFF. Written as DNA, the CDR3 is TGTGCTAGTGGTTTGTTATCTTGGGGAGCGGGCAATGAGCAGTTCTTC.